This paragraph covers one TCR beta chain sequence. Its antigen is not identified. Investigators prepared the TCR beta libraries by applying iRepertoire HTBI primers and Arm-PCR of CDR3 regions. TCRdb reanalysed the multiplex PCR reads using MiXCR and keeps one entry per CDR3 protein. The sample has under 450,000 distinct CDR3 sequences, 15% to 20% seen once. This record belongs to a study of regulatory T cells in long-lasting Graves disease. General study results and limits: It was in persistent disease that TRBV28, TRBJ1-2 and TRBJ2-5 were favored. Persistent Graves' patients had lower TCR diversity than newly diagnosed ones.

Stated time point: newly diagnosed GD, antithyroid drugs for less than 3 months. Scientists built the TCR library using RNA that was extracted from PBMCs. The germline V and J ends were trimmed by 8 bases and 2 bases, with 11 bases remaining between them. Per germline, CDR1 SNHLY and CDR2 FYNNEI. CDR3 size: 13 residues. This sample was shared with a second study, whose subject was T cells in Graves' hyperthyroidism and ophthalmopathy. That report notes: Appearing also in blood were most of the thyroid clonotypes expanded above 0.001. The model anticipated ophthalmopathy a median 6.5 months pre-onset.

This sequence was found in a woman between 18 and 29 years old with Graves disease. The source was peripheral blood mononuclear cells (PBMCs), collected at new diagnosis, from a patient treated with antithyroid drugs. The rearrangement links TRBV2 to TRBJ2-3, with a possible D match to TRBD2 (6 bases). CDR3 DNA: TGTGCCAGCTTGGGGACTGCCACAGATACGCAGTATTTT. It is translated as CASLGTATDTQYF.